This T cell receptor beta chain was observed in a study of T cells in Graves' hyperthyroidism and ophthalmopathy (dated by TCRdb to about 2019). Study-level background: Peripheral blood samples were taken at initial diagnosis, before any treatment was given. An independent validation cohort of about 19 hyperthyroidism patients and some 15 patients who later progressed to ophthalmopathy tested prospective prediction of ophthalmopathy. The paper describes TCR Vbeta CDR3 sequencing of about 140 peripheral blood samples, made up of 43 ophthalmopathy patients, approximately 76 hyperthyroidism patients and some 17 progressor patients. After blood sampling, hyperthyroidism patients were treated with methimazole at a starting dose of 30 mg daily, and ophthalmopathy patients were treated with high-dose intravenous methylprednisolone. To identify TCR V-J signatures that set the groups apart, the researchers used a discovery cohort of approximately 98 patients, made up of under 50 with Graves' ophthalmopathy and some 60 with stable Graves' hyperthyroidism. In addition, the study compared T-cell repertoires in thyroid tissue and in blood from about 6 Graves' hyperthyroidism patients. For training and testing, the 80 to 100 patients in the discovery cohort were randomly divided in a 7:3 ratio.

Here is what the overall study found, with its caveats: In validation, progression to ophthalmopathy was predicted by the model with 70.59% sensitivity and under 85% specificity, a median of approximately 7.1 months before onset. Blood samples also contained most of the expanded thyroid clonotypes (frequency above 0.001), which suggests that blood repertoires may reflect thyroid immune responses. A 13 V-J signature model separated ophthalmopathy from stable hyperthyroidism, with over 85% sensitivity and roughly 81% specificity in cross-validation and 80%/75% in testing. Sample size was not statistically predetermined, and blinding of investigators to group allocation was not performed.

This clonotype was observed at least ten times. Its antigen has not been determined. Base quality data are lacking; no much larger clone is found one base away. The TCR beta CDR3 regions were amplified from the RNA transcripts. The first round of RT-PCR for the TCR CDR3 was performed with the HTBI primer set and the Qiagen OneStep RT-PCR kit. A second multiplex PCR round built the libraries, followed by size selection and purification. Sequencing of the libraries was done on an Illumina HiSeq2000 using paired-end 100 bp reads. Per the source publication's procedure: SOAPnuke was used to process the raw data, throwing out any read that contained adapters or uncalled bases, had a mean Phred below 15, or lacked an exact constant-primer or identifier match. High-quality paired reads were merged using COPE v1.2.5, and each unique nucleotide sequence was defined as a clonotype. MiTCR v1.1 was used to align the clonotypes against IMGT TRBV, TRBD and TRBJ reference segments. Analysis was restricted to V-J combinations with a frequency above 0.0001, which covered roughly 99% of repertoires. A TCS score was defined as the ratio of F50 (clonal expansion) to E x V (chaos), with BLOSUM62-based TCRdist applied between CDR3 peptides within each V-J. Welch's t-statistics and random forest reduced some 510 V-J features to 10 to 15, which were used in a naive Bayes classifier (R e1071). TCRdb redid the processing of the public reads, applying fastp at Q25 and MiXCR, and retained in-frame beta chains. One record per CDR3 amino acid sequence lists the most common genes and DNA. TCRdb's processing, not the study's, gives the V and J calls here. The sample table holds roughly 520,000 distinct CDR3 sequences, of which approximately 24% were seen once. The ten biggest clones cover approximately 11% of the sample.

Moderately to severely active disease, a Clinical Activity Score of at least 3, a NOSPECS grade of at least 4, and a duration under 3 months were present in ophthalmopathy patients. The study excluded patients with uncontrolled infections, other autoimmune diseases, pregnancy or lactation. Diagnoses relied on clinical symptoms, serum thyroxine and TRAb, thyroid ultrasound and orbital computed tomography. PBMCs were separated from under 12 ml of fresh peripheral blood using Ficoll-Paque density gradient centrifugation. Trizol reagent was used to extract total RNA, and RNA quality was then checked on an Agilent 2100 Bioanalyzer. The receptor was derived from a woman in her thirties with Graves' ophthalmopathy. Sequenced material: blood.

The sequence in DNA is TGTGCCAGCAGGAGGACAGGGGACTATGGCTACACCTTC. The encoded protein is CASRRTGDYGYTF. This chain is built from TRBV6-1 and TRBJ1-2; 9 middle bases align to TRBD1. Looking up the germline V gene yields CDR1 MNHNS and CDR2 SASEGT. For this chain, trimming is 6 bases at the V end and 3 bases at the J end, and the number of junction bases without a gene match is 2. The CDR3, from cysteine to phenylalanine, totals 13 residues. Just the 39-base CDR3 DNA is kept, in frame starting at base 1.